The rows below give T cell receptor beta chains drawn from one sample of a study of blood T cell repertoires in COVID-19. Using immunoSEQ multiplex PCR, the repertoire was profiled, and TCRdb retains in-frame clones only, with some absent. The sample contains just under 350,000 clones, 87% of which appear only once. The source material was peripheral blood. The receptor set was obtained from a woman between 50 and 59 years old with COVID-19, enrolled during active disease. CDR3s include the opening cysteine and the closing phenylalanine or tryptophan. Fields, in order: D gene, clone size, J gene, V gene, CDR3 protein, CDR3 DNA. D genes are given only for firm matches. Some rows have no size entry. The others give once, few or many, or a class for an expanded clone.

d_gene: TRBD1
abundance: NA
j_gene: TRBJ2-1
v_gene: TRBV5-1
CDR3aa: CASSLQGFEQFF
CDR3nt: TGCGCCAGCAGCCTACAGGGGTTCGAGCAGTTCTTC

d_gene: NA
abundance: NA
j_gene: TRBJ1-6
v_gene: TRBV11-3
CDR3aa: CASSLDPYSPLHF
CDR3nt: TGTGCCAGCAGCTTAGATCCATATTCACCCCTCCACTTT

d_gene: TRBD1
abundance: NA
j_gene: TRBJ1-1
v_gene: TRBV7-2
CDR3aa: CASSPKTGRPPTEAFF
CDR3nt: TGTGCCAGCAGCCCGAAGACAGGGAGGCCCCCCACTGAAGCTTTCTTT

d_gene: NA
abundance: NA
j_gene: TRBJ1-2
v_gene: TRBV6-5
CDR3aa: CASSYSAINYGYTF
CDR3nt: TGTGCCAGCAGTTACTCAGCAATAAACTATGGCTACACCTTC

d_gene: NA
abundance: NA
j_gene: TRBJ1-2
v_gene: TRBV30
CDR3aa: CAWSRREGSHGYTF
CDR3nt: TGTGCCTGGAGTCGCAGGGAGGGGAGTCATGGCTACACCTTC

d_gene: TRBD2
abundance: once
j_gene: TRBJ2-5
v_gene: TRBV9
CDR3aa: CASSSGLAEETQYF
CDR3nt: TGTGCCAGCAGCTCGGGACTAGCGGAAGAGACCCAGTACTTC

d_gene: NA
abundance: NA
j_gene: TRBJ1-6
v_gene: TRBV6-6
CDR3aa: CASFQRRGDSPLHF
CDR3nt: TGTGCCAGTTTTCAGAGAAGGGGCGATTCACCCCTCCACTTT

d_gene: NA
abundance: NA
j_gene: TRBJ1-1
v_gene: TRBV24-1
CDR3aa: CATGLTGRTEAFF
CDR3nt: TGTGCCACCGGGCTGACGGGGAGGACTGAAGCTTTCTTT

d_gene: NA
abundance: NA
j_gene: TRBJ1-1
v_gene: TRBV11-3
CDR3aa: CASSLLSGMNTEAFF
CDR3nt: TGTGCCAGCAGCTTACTTTCGGGGATGAACACTGAAGCTTTCTTT

d_gene: NA
abundance: NA
j_gene: TRBJ1-1
v_gene: TRBV18
CDR3aa: CASSAGGVRNTEAFF
CDR3nt: TGTGCCAGCTCAGCTGGGGGGGTTAGGAACACTGAAGCTTTCTTT

d_gene: NA
abundance: few
j_gene: TRBJ1-5
v_gene: TRBV7-8
CDR3aa: CASRPGTSKHQPQHF
CDR3nt: TGTGCCAGCAGGCCCGGGACAAGCAAACATCAGCCCCAGCATTTT

d_gene: TRBD1
abundance: NA
j_gene: TRBJ1-2
v_gene: TRBV6-1
CDR3aa: CASSEGITGVRGYTF
CDR3nt: TGTGCCAGCAGTGAAGGGATCACAGGGGTCCGTGGCTACACCTTC

d_gene: TRBD1
abundance: few
j_gene: TRBJ2-2
v_gene: TRBV27
CDR3aa: CASKSGQEYTGELFF
CDR3nt: TGTGCCAGTAAGAGCGGACAGGAGTACACCGGGGAGCTGTTTTTT

d_gene: NA
abundance: NA
j_gene: TRBJ2-5
v_gene: TRBV9
CDR3aa: CASSSSPLGGETQYF
CDR3nt: TGTGCCAGCAGCTCTAGCCCCCTGGGGGGAGAGACCCAGTACTTC

d_gene: NA
abundance: NA
j_gene: TRBJ2-2
v_gene: TRBV2
CDR3aa: CAILLGYTGELFF
CDR3nt: TGTGCCATCCTCCTGGGCTACACCGGGGAGCTGTTTTTT

d_gene: TRBD2
abundance: NA
j_gene: TRBJ2-1
v_gene: TRBV27
CDR3aa: CASRISGGSSYNEQFF
CDR3nt: TGTGCCAGCAGAATATCTGGCGGGAGCTCCTACAATGAGCAGTTCTTC

d_gene: NA
abundance: NA
j_gene: TRBJ2-7
v_gene: TRBV11-3
CDR3aa: CASSPNDRTHFMSSYEQYF
CDR3nt: TGTGCCAGCAGCCCCAACGACAGGACCCACTTTATGAGCTCCTACGAGCAGTACTTC

d_gene: TRBD2
abundance: once
j_gene: TRBJ2-6
v_gene: TRBV27
CDR3aa: CASSWGGGAGANVLTF
CDR3nt: TGTGCCAGCAGTTGGGGGGGAGGGGCTGGGGCCAACGTCCTGACTTTC

d_gene: NA
abundance: NA
j_gene: TRBJ1-2
v_gene: TRBV7-6
CDR3aa: CASSLTQGDYGYTF
CDR3nt: TGTGCCAGCAGCCTCACACAAGGGGACTATGGCTACACCTTC

d_gene: NA
abundance: few
j_gene: TRBJ2-1
v_gene: TRBV19
CDR3aa: CASSIGRRDWFF
CDR3nt: TGTGCCAGTAGCATCGGAAGGAGGGACTGGTTCTTC

d_gene: NA
abundance: NA
j_gene: TRBJ2-7
v_gene: TRBV5-4
CDR3aa: CASSSFNEVAHEQYF
CDR3nt: TGTGCCAGCAGCTCCTTCAATGAGGTGGCCCACGAGCAGTACTTC

d_gene: NA
abundance: NA
j_gene: TRBJ1-3
v_gene: TRBV19
CDR3aa: CASSGYGGNTIYF
CDR3nt: TGTGCCAGTAGTGGGTATGGGGGGAACACCATATATTTT

d_gene: TRBD1
abundance: NA
j_gene: TRBJ1-3
v_gene: TRBV28
CDR3aa: CASSSPGTGMRNTIYF
CDR3nt: TGTGCCAGCAGTTCGCCCGGGACAGGGATGCGAAACACCATATATTTT

d_gene: TRBD2
abundance: NA
j_gene: TRBJ2-1
v_gene: TRBV6-6
CDR3aa: CASSFVVLAGGEQFF
CDR3nt: TGTGCCAGCAGTTTTGTTGTACTAGCGGGAGGAGAGCAGTTCTTC

d_gene: NA
abundance: NA
j_gene: TRBJ2-3
v_gene: TRBV24-1
CDR3aa: CATSDAGIRDTQYF
CDR3nt: TGTGCCACCAGTGACGCGGGCATCCGGGATACGCAGTATTTT

d_gene: NA
abundance: once
j_gene: TRBJ2-5
v_gene: TRBV11-2
CDR3aa: CASSSWDFQETQYF
CDR3nt: TGTGCCAGCAGCTCTTGGGACTTCCAAGAGACCCAGTACTTC

d_gene: NA
abundance: NA
j_gene: TRBJ2-3
v_gene: TRBV3-1/TRBV3-2
CDR3aa: CASSRRGTTSTDTQYF
CDR3nt: TGTGCCAGCAGCCGACGCGGAACAACTAGCACAGATACGCAGTATTTT

d_gene: NA
abundance: NA
j_gene: TRBJ2-5
v_gene: TRBV15
CDR3aa: CATSRGGGRETQYF
CDR3nt: TGTGCCACCAGCAGAGGAGGGGGTCGAGAGACCCAGTACTTC

d_gene: TRBD1
abundance: NA
j_gene: TRBJ2-5
v_gene: TRBV18
CDR3aa: CASSPGTGGAETQYF
CDR3nt: TGTGCCAGCTCACCAGGGACAGGGGGGGCAGAGACCCAGTACTTC

d_gene: TRBD2
abundance: NA
j_gene: TRBJ2-1
v_gene: TRBV6-5
CDR3aa: CASSYPTSFGFNEQFF
CDR3nt: TGTGCCAGCAGTTACCCGACTAGCTTTGGTTTCAATGAGCAGTTCTTC

d_gene: NA
abundance: NA
j_gene: TRBJ2-6
v_gene: TRBV29-1
CDR3aa: CSVRGHSSGANVLTF
CDR3nt: TGCAGCGTACGGGGTCACTCCTCTGGGGCCAACGTCCTGACTTTC

d_gene: NA
abundance: NA
j_gene: TRBJ2-1
v_gene: TRBV11-2
CDR3aa: CASSLGGTYYNEQFF
CDR3nt: TGTGCCAGCAGCTTGGGGGGTACCTATTACAATGAGCAGTTCTTC

d_gene: NA
abundance: NA
j_gene: TRBJ2-5
v_gene: TRBV6-5
CDR3aa: CASGAGMGTQYF
CDR3nt: TGTGCCAGTGGGGCGGGGATGGGAACCCAGTACTTC

d_gene: NA
abundance: NA
j_gene: TRBJ1-5
v_gene: TRBV28
CDR3aa: CANRRRGEGNQPQHF
CDR3nt: TGTGCTAACCGCCGCCGGGGGGAAGGCAATCAGCCCCAGCATTTT

d_gene: NA
abundance: NA
j_gene: TRBJ1-2
v_gene: TRBV7-2
CDR3aa: CASNRDSAGVAYGYTF
CDR3nt: TGTGCCAGCAACCGGGACTCTGCCGGGGTGGCCTATGGCTACACCTTC

d_gene: TRBD2
abundance: NA
j_gene: TRBJ2-1
v_gene: TRBV7-9
CDR3aa: CASSSSGRGENEQFF
CDR3nt: TGTGCCAGCAGCTCTAGCGGGAGGGGTGAGAATGAGCAGTTCTTC

d_gene: TRBD1
abundance: NA
j_gene: TRBJ2-7
v_gene: TRBV30
CDR3aa: CAWRDRGTYEQYF
CDR3nt: TGTGCCTGGAGGGACAGGGGGACCTACGAGCAGTACTTC

d_gene: NA
abundance: NA
j_gene: TRBJ2-5
v_gene: TRBV29-1
CDR3aa: CSVEGGDRMFQETQYF
CDR3nt: TGCAGCGTTGAAGGGGGGGACAGAATGTTCCAAGAGACCCAGTACTTC

d_gene: NA
abundance: NA
j_gene: TRBJ1-5
v_gene: TRBV5-1
CDR3aa: CASSLATYSNQPQHF
CDR3nt: TGCGCCAGCAGCTTGGCCACATATAGCAATCAGCCCCAGCATTTT

d_gene: NA
abundance: once
j_gene: TRBJ2-3
v_gene: TRBV5-6
CDR3aa: CASSLEGASTDTQYF
CDR3nt: TGTGCCAGCAGCTTGGAGGGAGCTAGCACAGATACGCAGTATTTT

d_gene: NA
abundance: few
j_gene: TRBJ2-3
v_gene: TRBV7-9
CDR3aa: CASSLLADTQYF
CDR3nt: TGTGCCAGCAGCTTATTGGCCGATACGCAGTATTTT

d_gene: TRBD1
abundance: NA
j_gene: TRBJ1-1
v_gene: TRBV6-5
CDR3aa: CASSYKFDRAFEAFF
CDR3nt: TGTGCCAGCAGTTACAAATTCGACAGGGCCTTTGAAGCTTTCTTT

d_gene: TRBD1
abundance: NA
j_gene: TRBJ1-2
v_gene: TRBV4-3
CDR3aa: CASSHIGTGVRFGYTF
CDR3nt: TGCGCCAGCAGCCATATCGGGACAGGGGTCCGGTTTGGCTACACCTTC

d_gene: TRBD1
abundance: NA
j_gene: TRBJ2-2
v_gene: TRBV9
CDR3aa: CASSPIGTANTGELFF
CDR3nt: TGTGCCAGCAGCCCAATTGGGACAGCGAACACCGGGGAGCTGTTTTTT

d_gene: NA
abundance: once
j_gene: TRBJ2-1
v_gene: TRBV11-3
CDR3aa: CASSLEGRSPFDEQFF
CDR3nt: TGTGCCAGCAGCTTAGAGGGCCGTTCGCCTTTCGATGAGCAGTTCTTC

d_gene: TRBD2
abundance: NA
j_gene: TRBJ2-1
v_gene: TRBV27
CDR3aa: CASSLGTSGTAEQFF
CDR3nt: TGTGCCAGCAGTTTAGGGACTAGCGGGACCGCTGAGCAGTTCTTC

d_gene: NA
abundance: NA
j_gene: TRBJ1-1
v_gene: TRBV19
CDR3aa: CASSNQAGRFARAFF
CDR3nt: TGTGCCAGTAGTAACCAGGCGGGGCGGTTCGCTCGGGCTTTCTTT

d_gene: NA
abundance: once
j_gene: TRBJ1-3
v_gene: TRBV5-1
CDR3aa: CASSLASQGSSGNTIYF
CDR3nt: TGCGCCAGCAGCTTGGCCTCTCAGGGGAGCTCTGGAAACACCATATATTTT

d_gene: NA
abundance: few
j_gene: TRBJ1-5
v_gene: TRBV4-3
CDR3aa: CASSQELRQPQHF
CDR3nt: TGCGCCAGCAGCCAAGAACTGCGGCAGCCCCAGCATTTT

d_gene: NA
abundance: NA
j_gene: TRBJ2-5
v_gene: TRBV12-3/TRBV12-4
CDR3aa: CASSWDSLETQYF
CDR3nt: TGTGCCAGCAGTTGGGACTCTCTAGAGACCCAGTACTTC

d_gene: NA
abundance: NA
j_gene: TRBJ2-1
v_gene: TRBV11-3
CDR3aa: CASSLVSGLGDTGEFF
CDR3nt: TGTGCCAGCAGCTTAGTGAGCGGCTTAGGGGACACCGGGGAGTTCTTC